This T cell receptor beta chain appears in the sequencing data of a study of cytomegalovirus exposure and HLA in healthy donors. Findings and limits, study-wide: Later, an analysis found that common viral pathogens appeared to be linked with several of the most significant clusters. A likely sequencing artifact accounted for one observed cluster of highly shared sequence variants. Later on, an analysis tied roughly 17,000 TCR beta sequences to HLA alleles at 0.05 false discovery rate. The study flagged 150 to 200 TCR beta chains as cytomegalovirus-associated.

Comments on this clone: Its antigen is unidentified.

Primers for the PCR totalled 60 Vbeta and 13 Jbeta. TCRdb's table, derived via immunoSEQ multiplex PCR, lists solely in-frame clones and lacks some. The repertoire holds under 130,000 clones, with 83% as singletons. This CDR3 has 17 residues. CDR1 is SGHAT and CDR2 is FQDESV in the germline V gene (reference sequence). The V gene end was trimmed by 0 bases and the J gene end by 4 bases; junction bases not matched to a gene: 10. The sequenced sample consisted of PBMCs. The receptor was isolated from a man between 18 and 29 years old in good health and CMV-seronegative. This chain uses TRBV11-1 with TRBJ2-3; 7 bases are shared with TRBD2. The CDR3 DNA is TGTGCCAGCAGCTTAGCGCCAGGTGCGGGAGCGCCAGATACGCAGTATTTT. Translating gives CASSLAPGAGAPDTQYF.